These 6 T cell receptor beta chains originate from one sample sequenced in a study of cytomegalovirus exposure and HLA in healthy donors. This PCR relied on a set of 60 Vbeta primers and 13 Jbeta primers. Profiled with immunoSEQ multiplex PCR; TCRdb holds only in-frame clones, not every one. This listing includes 65,000 to 95,000 clones. The sequenced material came from PBMCs. The origin of the receptors is a man aged 30-40 years in good health and CMV-seronegative.

V and J are TRBV18 and TRBJ2-3; D possibly corresponds to TRBD1 (6 bases). CDR3 length equals 13 residues. Germline-derived CDR1 and CDR2 are KGHSH and LQKENI. The V end was cut by 3 bases, the J end by 6 bases, with 10 bases between. The CDR3 is CASSPGQPDTQYF. CDR3 nucleotides: TGTGCCAGCTCACCCGGACAGCCCGATACGCAGTATTTT.

This sequence joins TRBV4-1 and TRBJ1-5; D gene unclear. With 6 bases removed from V and 0 bases from J, the gap between germline ends came to 12 bases. This CDR3 spans 15 amino acids. Germline V gives CDR1 MGHRA, CDR2 YSYEKL. For the CDR3, the DNA is TGCGCCAGCAGTCCTCGGGATTTTAGCAATCAGCCCCAGCATTTT. Protein: CASSPRDFSNQPQHF.

The rearrangement joins TRBV30 to TRBJ1-4; D may be TRBD1 (6 bases). The germline V gene has CDR1 GTSNPN and CDR2 SVGIG (reference sequence). Trimming took 2 bases from V and 9 from J, leaving 10 bases between them. The CDR3 runs 12 residues. The CDR3 sequence: CAWSPGGQKLFF. As DNA, the CDR3 is TGTGCCTGGAGTCCCGGGGGGCAAAAACTGTTTTTT.

The chain uses TRBV5-5 and TRBJ1-5; D gene ambiguous. Germline CDR1 reads SGHKS; CDR2 reads YYEKEE (reference sequence). The CDR3 runs to 15 residues. The V and J ends lost 0 bases and 3 bases respectively, with 10 bases between them. The CDR3: CASSLEGGFNQPQHF. The CDR3 bases are TGTGCCAGCAGCTTGGAGGGAGGGTTCAATCAGCCCCAGCATTTT.

This chain uses TRBV28 with TRBJ2-1, with TRBD2 as a possible D gene (6 bases). CDR1 is MDHEN, CDR2 SYDVKM, per germline. The CDR3 is made up of 15 amino acids. V lost 5 bases, J lost 6 bases, and 17 bases lay in between. This CDR3 reads CASSPLSGAFNEQFF. The CDR3 nucleotides are TGTGCCAGCAGTCCCCTTAGCGGAGCCTTCAATGAGCAGTTCTTC. The full variable domain, rest sourced from reference TRBV28 and TRBJ2-1, is DVKVTQSSRYLVKRTGEKVFLECVQDMDHENMFWYRQDPGLGLRLIYFSYDVKMKEKGDIPEGYSVSREKKERFSLILESASTNQTSMYLCASSPLSGAFNEQFFGPGTRLTVL.

The chain has TRBV7-3 and TRBJ1-6; D unresolved. Germline V gene sequence: CDR1 SGHTA, CDR2 FQGTGA. The CDR3 covers 16 residues. V dropped 5 bases and J dropped 10 bases, with 21 bases sitting between them. The CDR3 loop reads CASSEGPYGNRSPLHF. CDR3 DNA: TGTGCCAGCAGCGAAGGGCCGTACGGGAATAGGTCACCCCTCCACTTT. Together with reference TRBV7-3 and TRBJ1-6, the CDR3 gives the full variable domain: GAGVSQTPSNKVTEKGKYVELRCDPISGHTALYWYRQSLGQGPEFLIYFQGTGAADDSGLPNDRFFAVRPEGSVSTLKIQRTERGDSAVYLCASSEGPYGNRSPLHFGNGTRLTVT.